The 26 T cell receptor beta chains presented below share a single source sample, sequenced in a study of blood T cell repertoires in COVID-19. Sequencing was performed with immunoSEQ multiplex PCR; in TCRdb, only in-frame clones are kept and a portion is missing. Of under 200,000 clones listed, more than 75% are singletons. Sequencing was performed on PBMCs or T cells enriched from blood (not recorded which). These receptors all stem from a woman between 50 and 59 years old who had recovered from COVID-19.

J is TRBJ2-7 and V is TRBV11-2; no reliable D call. The germline V and J ends were trimmed by 5 bases and 6 bases, with 17 bases remaining between them. Germline CDR1 reads SGHAT; CDR2 reads FQNNGV. The CDR3 loop spans 14 amino acids. The CDR3 DNA follows: TGTGCCAGCAGCGTTCCCCCTAGAGGCTCCGAGCAGTACTTC. Its translation is CASSVPPRGSEQYF.

The V and J genes are TRBV7-2 and TRBJ2-1, with 10 bases matching TRBD2. The V gene end was trimmed by 3 bases and the J gene end by 2 bases; junction bases not matched to a gene: 1. CDR3 length equals 15 residues. CDR1 SGHTA and CDR2 FQGNSA come from the germline V gene. The CDR3 DNA sequence: TGTGCCAGCAGCTTCGGACTAGCGGCCTACAATGAGCAGTTCTTC. It is translated as CASSFGLAAYNEQFF. The entire variable domain, with the rest obtained from reference TRBV7-2 and TRBJ2-1, is as follows: GAGVSQSPSNKVTEKGKDVELRCDPISGHTALYWYRQSLGQGLEFLIYFQGNSAPDKSGLPSDRFSAERTGGSVSTLTIQRTQQEDSAVYLCASSFGLAAYNEQFFGPGTRLTVL.

The J gene is TRBJ2-7, the V gene TRBV18; 7 bases line up with TRBD2. The germline V gene has CDR1 KGHSH and CDR2 LQKENI. CDR3 length: 17 residues. J lost 0 bases, V lost 3 bases, and 11 bases had no gene match. For the CDR3, the DNA is TGTGCCAGCTCACCTTCAACCGGGGGGACCAGCTCCTACGAGCAGTACTTC. Residues: CASSPSTGGTSSYEQYF.

The chain has TRBV4-3 and TRBJ2-3, with 13 nucleotides matching TRBD2. The CDR3 consists of 17 residues. V shed 5 bases, J shed 1 base, and the junction held 6 bases outside the gene matches. In germline, CDR1 is LGHNA, CDR2 YSLEER. The CDR3 here is CASSEGTSGTGTDTQYF. The CDR3 DNA follows: TGCGCCAGCAGCGAAGGGACTAGCGGGACCGGCACAGATACGCAGTATTTT.

This clone was counted only a few times. The chain uses TRBV3-1 (or the pseudogene TRBV3-2) and TRBJ2-7, with 9 nucleotides matching TRBD2. V gave up 0 bases and J gave up 2 bases; unmatched junction bases: 5. The CDR3 is 16 amino acids. The germline V gene encodes CDR1 LGHDT and CDR2 YNNKEL (reference sequence). CDR3 sequence (DNA): TGTGCCAGCAGCCAAGATCTGGGACTAGCAACCTACGAGCAGTACTTC. As protein: CASSQDLGLATYEQYF.

V is TRBV4-3 and J is TRBJ1-2; D is perhaps TRBD1 (5 bases). The CDR3 consists of 14 residues. Looked up from germline, CDR1 is LGHNA and CDR2 is YSLEER. Trimming shortened V by 0 bases and J by 4 bases, and 9 bases separated the two germline ends. The CDR3 protein is CASSQDQGGYGYTF. CDR3 nucleotide sequence: TGCGCCAGCAGCCAAGATCAGGGAGGCTATGGCTACACCTTC.

The chain is built from TRBV28 and TRBJ1-5, with D possibly matching TRBD1 (5 bases). Between the trimmed V and J ends, which lost 5 bases and 0 bases, there was a span of 17 bases. The CDR3 has 17 amino acids. CDR1 and CDR2 from the germline V gene are MDHEN and SYDVKM. The CDR3, as DNA: TGTGCCAGCAGTCGTGCTGGGGGGGGACTTAGCAATCAGCCCCAGCATTTT. It translates to CASSRAGGGLSNQPQHF.

The V call is TRBV5-1, the J call TRBJ2-7; a weak D match, TRBD2 (6 bases). V was cut by 5 bases and J by 1 base, with 13 bases left in between. CDR1 is SGHRS, CDR2 YFSETQ, per germline. The CDR3 has 14 amino acids. The CDR3 DNA sequence: TGCGCCAGCAGAGACTTGGGAGGATCCTACGAGCAGTACTTC. Its translation is CASRDLGGSYEQYF.

The gene calls are TRBV5-1 and TRBJ1-2, with 12 bases identical to TRBD1. This CDR3 comprises 15 residues. Germline CDR1 reads SGHRS; CDR2 reads YFSETQ. J lost 8 bases, V lost 4 bases, and 9 bases had no gene match. The CDR3 loop is CASSANPGQGAGYTF. The CDR3 coding sequence is TGCGCCAGCAGCGCCAACCCGGGACAGGGGGCCGGCTACACCTTC.

The chain links TRBV7-2 to TRBJ2-7; D is perhaps TRBD1 (6 bases). The CDR3 sequence is 13 residues long. Trimming shortened V by 5 bases and J by 1 base, and 9 bases separated the two germline ends. CDR1 and CDR2 from the germline V gene are SGHTA and FQGNSA. The CDR3 sequence: CASSPRGSYEQYF. CDR3 DNA: TGTGCCAGCAGCCCTAGGGGGTCCTACGAGCAGTACTTC.

The CDR3 loop is CASSLEKRLAAQETQYF. The CDR3 coding sequence is TGTGCCAGCAGCTTGGAGAAGAGACTAGCGGCACAAGAGACCCAGTACTTC. This rearrangement joins TRBV5-4 to TRBJ2-5, with 9 bases matching TRBD2. V lost 0 bases, J lost 2 bases, and 8 bases stayed unmatched. The CDR3 runs to 17 residues. CDR1 is SGHNT and CDR2 is YYREEE in the germline V gene (reference sequence).

The chain is built from TRBV7-9 and TRBJ1-1; possible D gene TRBD1, 5 bases. The V end was cut by 3 bases, the J end by 5 bases, with 16 bases between. CDR3 size: 15 residues. Germline V gene data show CDR1 as SEHNR and CDR2 as FQNEAQ (reference sequence). CDR3 amino acids: CASSLPRAGRTEAFF. CDR3 DNA: TGTGCCAGCAGCTTGCCCAGGGCAGGGAGGACTGAAGCTTTCTTT.

The chain recombines TRBV15 with TRBJ2-7; a possible D gene is TRBD2 (6 bases). This CDR3 has 14 residues. Germline lookup yields CDR1 LNHNV and CDR2 YYDKDF (reference sequence). Trimming left V 5 bases short and J 2 bases short, with 13 bases between. The chain's CDR3 is CATSPRTTPYEQYF. In DNA form, the CDR3 reads TGTGCCACCAGCCCACGGACTACCCCCTACGAGCAGTACTTC.

This sequence joins TRBV3-1 (or the pseudogene TRBV3-2) and TRBJ2-5; 7 bases are shared with TRBD1. The germline V gene has CDR1 LGHDT and CDR2 YNNKEL (reference sequence). The V gene end was trimmed by 5 bases and the J gene end by 3 bases; junction bases not matched to a gene: 9. The CDR3 sequence is 15 residues long. CDR3 bases: TGTGCCAGCAGCTGGTCCGGACAGGAAAAAGAGACCCAGTACTTC. It translates to CASSWSGQEKETQYF.

The rearrangement uses TRBV11-2 and TRBJ2-7, with D possibly matching TRBD2 (6 bases). V was shortened by 2 bases and J by 6 bases, with 20 bases between the two germline ends. The CDR3 has 16 residues. In germline, CDR1 is SGHAT, CDR2 FQNNGV. For the CDR3, the DNA is TGTGCCAGCAGCTTATTTTTAGCAGGGACGGGGGTCGAGCAGTACTTC. Encoded protein: CASSLFLAGTGVEQYF.

In its sample, this clone was seen a few times. V and J are TRBV10-3 and TRBJ2-7, with a weak D call TRBD1 (6 bases). The CDR3 is made up of 11 amino acids. The V end lost 8 bases, the J end lost 4 bases, and 9 bases lay between the germline ends. Germline loops: CDR1 ENHRY, CDR2 SYGVKD. The CDR3 is CAIGGAYEQYF. CDR3 DNA sequence: TGTGCCATCGGGGGCGCATACGAGCAGTACTTC.

The chain combines TRBV5-1 with TRBJ2-1, with D possibly TRBD2 on 6 matching bases. V lost 4 bases to trimming and J lost 4 bases, with 12 bases between them. This CDR3 is built from 14 residues. The germline CDR1 and CDR2 sequences are SGHRS and YFSETQ. DNA for the CDR3: TGCGCCAGCAGCGGGACTTCTCCTTACAATGAGCAGTTCTTC. This sequence encodes CASSGTSPYNEQFF. The variable domain in full, completed from reference TRBV5-1 and TRBJ2-1, reads KAGVTQTPRYLIKTRGQQVTLSCSPISGHRSVSWYQQTPGQGLQFLFEYFSETQRNKGNFPGRFSGRQFSNSRSEMNVSTLELGDSALYLCASSGTSPYNEQFFGPGTRLTVL.

This clone has a single count. The V gene is TRBV11-2, the J gene TRBJ2-2, with no clear D. V was pared by 0 bases and J by 5 bases, with 7 bases between. Germline CDR1 is SGHAT and CDR2 is FQNNGV. The length of the CDR3 is 14 residues. The CDR3, as DNA: TGTGCCAGCAGCTTAGATCCGGGTACCGGGGAGCTGTTTTTT. Protein: CASSLDPGTGELFF.

This clone has a single count. The chain carries TRBV5-1 and TRBJ2-1; D is ambiguous. Germline CDR1 and CDR2: SGHRS and YFSETQ. This CDR3 spans 14 amino acids. V shed 0 bases and J shed 7 bases, with 11 bases lying between them. The DNA of the CDR3 is TGCGCCAGCAGCTTGGGAGAAGCTCGAAATGAGCAGTTCTTC. Protein sequence: CASSLGEARNEQFF.

There are a few counts of this clone. This chain joins TRBV5-1 and TRBJ1-2; the match to TRBD1 covers 10 bases. Germline assignment: CDR1 SGHRS and CDR2 YFSETQ. The CDR3 is 15 residues long. The V and J ends lost 5 bases and 8 bases, in that order; junction bases with no gene match: 12. The CDR3 nucleotides are TGCGCCAGCAGATCCGCCGGGACAGGGGTCTTAGGCTACACCTTC. Amino acids: CASRSAGTGVLGYTF.

CDR3 coding DNA: TGCAGCGTGGGGACTTACGAGCAGTACTTC. Translation gives CSVGTYEQYF. The gene calls are TRBV29-1 and TRBJ2-7; D is possibly TRBD2 (6 bases). Looked up from germline, CDR1 is SQVTM and CDR2 is ANQGSEA. The germline V and J ends were trimmed by 6 bases and 4 bases, with 7 bases remaining between them. The CDR3 consists of 10 residues.

The chain carries TRBV18 and TRBJ2-7, with 7 bases fitting TRBD2. Per germline, CDR1 KGHSH and CDR2 LQKENI. There are 16 residues in the CDR3. V lost 8 bases, J lost 2 bases, and 15 bases stayed unmatched. The CDR3, as DNA: TGTGCCAGCCTGGGGGGGACTCAATCAATTGCCTACGAGCAGTACTTC. Translated: CASLGGTQSIAYEQYF.

This chain uses TRBV27 with TRBJ2-2; TRBD2 agrees at 9 bases. J lost 6 bases, V lost 8 bases, and 10 bases had no gene match. In germline, CDR1 is MNHEY, CDR2 SMNVEV (reference sequence). The CDR3 runs to 15 residues. CDR3 protein: CASGISGSWAGELFF. The CDR3 DNA follows: TGTGCCAGCGGCATTAGCGGGAGCTGGGCCGGGGAGCTGTTTTTT.

The rearrangement uses TRBV19 and TRBJ2-3, with 9 nucleotides matching TRBD1. V was pared by 5 bases and J by 4 bases, with 10 bases of the junction left unmatched. The CDR3 consists of 16 residues. Germline V gene lookup returns CDR1 LNHDA and CDR2 SQIVND (reference sequence). DNA for the CDR3: TGTGCCAGTAGTCCCCGGGACAGGGTCATGGCAGATACGCAGTATTTT. Its translation: CASSPRDRVMADTQYF.

This chain uses TRBV6-5 with TRBJ1-5; 8 nucleotides line up with TRBD1. J was trimmed by 4 bases and V by 7 bases; bases with no gene match: 9. The CDR3 runs to 15 residues. In germline, CDR1 is MNHEY, CDR2 SVGAGI. CDR3 bases: TGTGCCAGCAAAAACGACAGGGGTGGGAATCAGCCCCAGCATTTT. This gives the protein CASKNDRGGNQPQHF.

V gene TRBV5-1 combines with J gene TRBJ2-5; 14 nucleotides align to TRBD2. In germline, CDR1 is SGHRS, CDR2 YFSETQ. The CDR3 runs 16 residues. Trimming removed 4 bases from V and 4 bases from J; junction bases left unmatched: 6. The CDR3 bases are TGCGCCAGCAGCCTAGGACTAGCGGGAGGAGGAGAGACCCAGTACTTC. Protein sequence: CASSLGLAGGGETQYF.